This T cell receptor (beta chain) was found in a study of T cells in Graves' hyperthyroidism and ophthalmopathy (dated by TCRdb to between 2018 and 2020). General notes on the study: Peripheral blood was collected at initial diagnosis, before any treatment. Prospective prediction of ophthalmopathy was tested in an independent validation cohort consisting of under 20 hyperthyroidism patients and more than 15 patients who later progressed to ophthalmopathy. TCR V-J signatures able to tell the groups apart were searched for in a discovery cohort of 100 patients, of whom roughly 42 had Graves' ophthalmopathy and about 55 had stable Graves' hyperthyroidism. TCR Vbeta CDR3 sequencing of fewer than 150 peripheral blood samples (under 45 ophthalmopathy, over 70 hyperthyroidism and 17 progressor patients) is reported in the paper. The 95 to 100 discovery patients were randomly divided into training and test sets at a 7:3 ratio. After blood sampling, hyperthyroidism patients were treated with methimazole at a starting dose of 30 mg daily, and ophthalmopathy patients were treated with high-dose intravenous methylprednisolone. The study also compared thyroid tissue and blood T-cell repertoires from roughly six Graves' hyperthyroidism patients. Broad study findings and their caveats: Sample size was not statistically predetermined, and blinding of investigators to group allocation was not performed. A model built on a 13 V-J signature distinguished ophthalmopathy from stable hyperthyroidism, reaching roughly 88% sensitivity and under 84% specificity in cross-validation and 80%/75% in testing. Most expanded thyroid clonotypes (frequency above 0.001) were also detected in blood, suggesting blood repertoires may reflect thyroid immune responses. In validation, the model predicted progression to ophthalmopathy a median of 6.5 months before onset, with about 71% sensitivity and about 72% specificity.

Hyperthyroidism patients were aged 18 to 65 years and newly diagnosed, with disease duration of less than 2 months. Any patient with an uncontrolled infection, another autoimmune disease, pregnancy or lactation was excluded. Diagnoses were based on clinical symptoms, serum thyroxine and TRAb, thyroid ultrasound and orbital computed tomography. For progressor patients, blood was drawn at the first diagnosis of hyperthyroidism, before any ophthalmopathy symptoms had appeared. PBMCs were separated from under 11 ml of fresh peripheral blood using Ficoll-Paque density gradient centrifugation. Progressor patients were defined as those initially diagnosed with Graves' hyperthyroidism in whom ophthalmopathy developed during follow-up. Trizol reagent was used to extract total RNA, and RNA quality was then checked on an Agilent 2100 Bioanalyzer. Regarding this clonotype: The antigen it binds to is not known. No quality values exist for individual bases; no much larger clone is one base distant.

The CDR3 runs 12 residues from the cysteine to the phenylalanine. Of all the DNA, just the CDR3 is kept, 36 bases in frame from base 1. V was cut back by 4 bases and J by 4 bases, leaving a gap of 10 bases between them. CDR1 and CDR2 are read off the germline V gene (reference sequence) as DFQATT and SNEGSKA. The TCR beta CDR3 regions were amplified from the RNA transcripts. A first-round RT-PCR of the TCR CDR3 used the HTBI primer set with the Qiagen OneStep RT-PCR kit. Libraries were constructed in a second round of multiplex PCR, after which size selection and purification were performed. The libraries were sequenced on an Illumina HiSeq2000 using paired-end 100 bp reads. As for how the authors treated the data: SOAPnuke was used to process the raw data, removing reads that contained adapters or uncalled bases, had a mean Phred below 15, or lacked an exact match to the constant primer or identifier. COPE v1.2.5 was used to merge the high-quality paired reads, and each unique nucleotide sequence was defined as a clonotype. MiTCR v1.1 was used to align the clonotypes against IMGT TRBV, TRBD and TRBJ reference segments. Only V-J combinations with frequency above 0.0001, covering 99% to 99.2% of repertoires, were analysed. A TCS score was defined as the ratio between F50 (clonal expansion) and ExV (chaos), using BLOSUM62-based TCRdist between CDR3 peptides within each V-J. Welch's t-statistics and random forest reduced roughly 530 V-J features to some 14, which were used in a naive Bayes classifier (R e1071). Using fastp trimming at Q25 and MiXCR clonotype assembly, TCRdb reanalyzed the public sequencing data and kept in-frame beta chains. For every CDR3 protein sequence, its rows merge into one entry that carries the most common genes and DNA. The V and J calls come from TCRdb's annotation, not from the publication. Counted in this sample were nearly 600,000 distinct CDR3 sequences; approximately 15% of them appeared once. The ten largest account for 4.5% to 6% of the sample.

The chain joins TRBV20-1 to TRBJ2-5, with the D gene not confidently named. Input material: blood. This clonotype originated in a young woman with Graves' hyperthyroidism that later progressed to Graves' ophthalmopathy. In nucleotide form, the sequence is TGCAGTGCTACATTGATTCGAGAGACCCAGTACTTC. Protein translation: CSATLIRETQYF.